This T cell receptor beta chain was recovered during a study of cytomegalovirus exposure and HLA in healthy donors. Across the whole study: In an early release, HLA-typed donors contributed tens of millions of unique TCR sequences.

PCR employed 60 Vbeta and 13 Jbeta primers. Libraries were prepared by immunoSEQ multiplex PCR; TCRdb keeps only in-frame clonotypes and omits some of them. The repertoire holds over 110,000 clones, with approximately 80% as singletons. Regarding the study as a whole: Most of the TCR beta V segments (in an earlier analysis) were productive either about 87% or about 30% of the time. As a later analysis showed, several of the most significant clusters appeared to be linked to common viral pathogens. When analyzed later, the rates of TCR association showed variation by HLA locus, with DRB1 the most and HLA-C the fewest.

For this clone: What it binds is not known.

V lost 10 bases and J lost 4; bases outside the gene matches: 13. The CDR3 covers 14 residues. Germline V CDR1 and CDR2: LNHDA, SQIVND (reference sequence). The genes are TRBV19 and TRBJ2-7, with 7 bases fitting TRBD2. The sample consisted of PBMCs. The receptor's source is a male donor in good health and CMV-seronegative. Here the CDR3 reads CATWGGGATYEQYF. In DNA, the CDR3 is TGTGCCACCTGGGGGGGTGGGGCAACGTACGAGCAGTACTTC.